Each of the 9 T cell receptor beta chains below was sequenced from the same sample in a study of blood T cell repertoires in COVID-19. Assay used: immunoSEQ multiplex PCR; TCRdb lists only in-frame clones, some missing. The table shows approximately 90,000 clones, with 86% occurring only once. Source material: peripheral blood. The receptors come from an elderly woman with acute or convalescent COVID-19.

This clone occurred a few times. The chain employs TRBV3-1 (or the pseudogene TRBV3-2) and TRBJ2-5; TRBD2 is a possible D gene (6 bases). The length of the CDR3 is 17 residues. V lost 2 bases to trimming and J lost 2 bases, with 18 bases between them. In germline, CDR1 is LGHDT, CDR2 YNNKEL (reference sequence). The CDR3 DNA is TGTGCCAGCAGCCAACCCGGCATGGCGGGGCCACAAGAGACCCAGTACTTC. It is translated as CASSQPGMAGPQETQYF.

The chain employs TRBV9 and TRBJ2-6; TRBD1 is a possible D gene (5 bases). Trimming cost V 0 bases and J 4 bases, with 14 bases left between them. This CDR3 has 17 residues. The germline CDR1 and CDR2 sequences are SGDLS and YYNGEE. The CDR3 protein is CASSVGGPGLGANVLTF. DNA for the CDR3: TGTGCCAGCAGCGTAGGGGGCCCAGGGCTCGGGGCCAACGTCCTGACTTTC.

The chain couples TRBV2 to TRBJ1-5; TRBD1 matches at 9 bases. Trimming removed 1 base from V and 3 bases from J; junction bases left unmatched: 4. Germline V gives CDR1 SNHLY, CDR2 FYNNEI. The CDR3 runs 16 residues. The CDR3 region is CASSEGTGAYNQPQHF. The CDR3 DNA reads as TGTGCCAGCAGTGAAGGGACAGGGGCATACAATCAGCCCCAGCATTTT.

The CDR3 region has the DNA TGTGCCAGTGCGACAGGGGCCCCCTACGAGCAGTACTTC. Encoded protein: CASATGAPYEQYF. This chain links TRBV28 with TRBJ2-7, with 8 bases lining up with TRBD1. V lost 9 bases and J lost 2; bases outside the gene matches: 6. Germline CDR1 is MDHEN and CDR2 is SYDVKM. The CDR3 spans 13 residues.

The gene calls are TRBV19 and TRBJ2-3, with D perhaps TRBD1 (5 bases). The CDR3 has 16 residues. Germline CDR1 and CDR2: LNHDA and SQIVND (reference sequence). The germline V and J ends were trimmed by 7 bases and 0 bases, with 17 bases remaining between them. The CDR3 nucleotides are TGTGCCAGTACCCAAGGGTGGGGCCTTAGCACAGATACGCAGTATTTT. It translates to CASTQGWGLSTDTQYF.

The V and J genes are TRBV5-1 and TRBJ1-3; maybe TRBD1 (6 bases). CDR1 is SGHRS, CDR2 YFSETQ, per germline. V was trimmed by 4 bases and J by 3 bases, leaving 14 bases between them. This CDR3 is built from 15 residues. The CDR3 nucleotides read TGCGCCAGCAGCCCCGAGACAGGTTTTGGAAACACCATATATTTT. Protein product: CASSPETGFGNTIYF.

Here the CDR3 reads CASSQGLAGGLADTQYF. CDR3 nucleotide sequence: TGCGCCAGCAGCCAAGGGTTAGCGGGGGGTTTAGCGGATACGCAGTATTTT. The genes are TRBV4-1 and TRBJ2-3; 10 bases are shared with TRBD2. This CDR3 spans 17 amino acids. V gave up 1 base and J gave up 6 bases; unmatched junction bases: 10. CDR1 and CDR2 (germline): MGHRA, YSYEKL.

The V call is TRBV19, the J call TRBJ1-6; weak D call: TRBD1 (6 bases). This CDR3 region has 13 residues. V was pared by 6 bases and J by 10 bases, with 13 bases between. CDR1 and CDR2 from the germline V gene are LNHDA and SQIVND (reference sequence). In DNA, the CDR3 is TGTGCCAGTAGGGACAGTGCGGGCTCACCCCTCCACTTT. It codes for CASRDSAGSPLHF.

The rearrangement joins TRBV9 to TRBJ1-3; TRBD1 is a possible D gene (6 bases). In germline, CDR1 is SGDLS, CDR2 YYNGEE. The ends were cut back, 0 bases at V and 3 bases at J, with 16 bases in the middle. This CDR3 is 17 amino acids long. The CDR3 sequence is CASSVGEGGSYGNTIYF. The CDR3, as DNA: TGTGCCAGCAGCGTAGGGGAAGGGGGAAGCTATGGAAACACCATATATTTT.